The next 31 T cell receptor beta chains were all read from a single sample in a study of shared clonotypes between healthy human individuals. Profiling relied on immunoSEQ multiplex PCR, and the TCRdb table lists in-frame clones only, not all of them. The profile shows a few million clones, approximately 90% of them singletons. The sequenced sample consisted of naive CD4+ T cells sorted from blood. Regarding subset: CD45RA+ positively selected. The receptor source for this set is a young man in good health.

The chain links TRBV9 to TRBJ2-4; possible D gene TRBD2, 5 bases. The CDR3 has 16 residues. CDR1 is SGDLS and CDR2 is YYNGEE in the germline V gene. Trimming cost V 1 base and J 5 bases, with 16 bases left between them. CDR3 coding DNA: TGTGCCAGCAGCGTACACGGGGATGTCGCCCAAAACATTCAGTACTTC. It codes for CASSVHGDVAQNIQYF.

The rearrangement joins TRBV14 to TRBJ1-2; D is unresolved. Germline values: CDR1 SGHDN, CDR2 FVKESK. The ends were cut back, 3 bases at V and 3 bases at J, with 8 bases in the middle. The CDR3 runs 13 residues. The CDR3 DNA reads as TGTGCCAGCAGCCAGATAACACACTATGGCTACACCTTC. Its translation: CASSQITHYGYTF.

As for this clone: The sample holds other DNA sequences that translate to the same CDR3. The rearrangement links TRBV5-1 to TRBJ1-1, with 9 bases fitting TRBD1. Germline V lookup: CDR1 SGHRS, CDR2 YFSETQ. The J segment lost 6 bases and the V segment lost 0 bases, leaving 6 bases of the junction unmatched. The CDR3 consists of 15 residues. The CDR3 coding sequence is TGCGCCAGCAGCTTGGAGGGACAGGGAACGGCTGAAGCTTTCTTT. Encoded protein: CASSLEGQGTAEAFF.

The J gene is TRBJ1-2, the V gene TRBV9; maybe TRBD1 (5 bases). This CDR3 has 16 amino acids. Trimming shortened V by 3 bases and J by 6 bases, and 21 bases separated the two germline ends. Germline V CDR1 and CDR2: SGDLS, YYNGEE. The CDR3 spells CASSASVEGGHDGYTF. CDR3 nucleotides: TGTGCCAGCAGCGCCTCCGTTGAAGGCGGACATGATGGCTACACCTTC.

Comment on this clone: Within the sample, other DNA sequences also encode this same CDR3. This chain connects TRBV7-2 to TRBJ2-5, with 12 bases identical to TRBD2. CDR1 and CDR2 (germline): SGHTA, FQGNSA. The CDR3 consists of 15 residues. V lost 5 bases and J lost 5; bases outside the gene matches: 6. DNA for the CDR3: TGTGCCAGCAGCCTTAGACTAGCGGGGGTGGAGACCCAGTACTTC. Protein sequence: CASSLRLAGVETQYF.

The chain links TRBV7-6 to TRBJ2-3; 7 nucleotides agree with TRBD1. The CDR3 sequence is 15 residues long. Trimming took 6 bases from V and 0 from J; bases not matched to a gene: 6. Germline CDR1 is SGHVS and CDR2 is FNYEAQ. The CDR3 is CASSMTGLSTDTQYF. CDR3 nucleotides: TGTGCCAGCAGTATGACAGGGTTGAGCACAGATACGCAGTATTTT.

J is TRBJ2-7 and V is TRBV7-9, with 8 bases identical to TRBD1. The CDR3 loop spans 13 amino acids. V shed 6 bases and J 4 bases; nucleotides not matched to a gene: 5. In germline, CDR1 is SEHNR, CDR2 FQNEAQ (reference sequence). The CDR3 DNA follows: TGTGCCAGCAGACCGGGACAGGCTTACGAGCAGTACTTC. Its translation: CASRPGQAYEQYF.

This clone was counted only a few times. Additional DNA sequences in this sample encode the identical CDR3. This rearrangement joins TRBV10-3 to TRBJ1-1; D unresolved. Trimming took 2 bases from V and 3 from J, leaving 10 bases between them. Germline V lookup: CDR1 ENHRY, CDR2 SYGVKD. This CDR3 spans 14 amino acids. CDR3 nucleotide sequence: TGTGCCATCAGTGAGGACCCACTATACACTGAAGCTTTCTTT. It specifies CAISEDPLYTEAFF.

Points on this clone: The same CDR3 can be traced to other DNA sequences in this sample. The CDR3 DNA follows: TGTGCCAGCAGCGGGAACTCACCCCTCCACTTT. Translation: CASSGNSPLHF. The V gene is TRBV6-5, the J gene TRBJ1-6; D unresolved. The length of the CDR3 is 11 residues. The V end was cut by 6 bases, the J end by 10 bases, with 7 bases between. CDR1 is MNHEY, CDR2 SVGAGI, per germline.

This clone was detected only once. This sequence joins TRBV5-4 and TRBJ1-5; D remains unclear. V was trimmed by 1 base and J by 0 bases, leaving 14 bases between them. This CDR3 is 17 amino acids long. Per germline, CDR1 SGHNT and CDR2 YYREEE (reference sequence). The chain's CDR3 is CASSLSGSGYSNQPQHF. CDR3 coding DNA: TGTGCCAGCAGCTTGTCTGGGTCGGGTTATAGCAATCAGCCCCAGCATTTT.

This chain connects TRBV5-4 to TRBJ2-2, with 10 bases matching TRBD2. Germline-derived CDR1 and CDR2 are SGHNT and YYREEE (reference sequence). V was pared by 0 bases and J by 6 bases, with 8 bases of the junction left unmatched. The CDR3 spans 17 residues. CDR3 sequence (DNA): TGTGCCAGCAGCTTGGCAGGAAGCGGGAGGGAATCCGGGGAGCTGTTTTTT. Its translation: CASSLAGSGRESGELFF.

J is TRBJ2-3 and V is TRBV7-9; unclear D gene. The length of the CDR3 is 15 residues. Trimming removed 5 bases from V and 0 bases from J, with 12 bases in between. Germline V gene data show CDR1 as SEHNR and CDR2 as FQNEAQ (reference sequence). This CDR3 reads CASSRGDTSTDTQYF. The CDR3 DNA sequence: TGTGCCAGCAGCCGTGGAGATACTAGCACAGATACGCAGTATTTT. Using reference TRBV7-9 and TRBJ2-3 for the parts outside the CDR3, the full variable domain is DTGVSQNPRHKITKRGQNVTFRCDPISEHNRLYWYRQTLGQGPEFLTYFQNEAQLEKSRLLSDRFSAERPKGSFSTLEIQRTEQGDSAMYLCASSRGDTSTDTQYFGPGTRLTVL.

The V and J genes are TRBV6-5 and TRBJ2-7; weak D call: TRBD1 (5 bases). Between the trimmed V and J ends, which lost 4 bases and 3 bases, there was a span of 10 bases. Germline-derived CDR1 and CDR2 are MNHEY and SVGAGI. The CDR3 length is 13 residues. In DNA form, the CDR3 reads TGTGCCAGCAGTTCCCCGCAGGGCTACGAGCAGTACTTC. Protein: CASSSPQGYEQYF.

This chain uses TRBV4-1 with TRBJ1-2, with a tentative D call TRBD1 (5 bases). The CDR3 extends over 15 amino acids. V gave up 6 bases and J gave up 3 bases, with 17 bases separating them. CDR1 and CDR2 (germline): MGHRA, YSYEKL. CDR3 sequence reads: CASSYGTVGYYGYTF. The CDR3 DNA follows: TGCGCCAGCAGTTATGGGACTGTCGGGTACTATGGCTACACCTTC.

The rearrangement joins TRBV6-6 to TRBJ2-7; the match to TRBD1 covers 10 bases. Germline V gene lookup returns CDR1 MNHNY and CDR2 SVGAGI (reference sequence). With V trimmed by 5 bases and J by 2 bases, 3 bases remained unmatched. The CDR3 runs 14 residues. The CDR3 coding sequence is TGTGCCAGCAGTGGACAGGGGGTCCCCTACGAGCAGTACTTC. The encoded protein is CASSGQGVPYEQYF.

The chain employs TRBV5-5 and TRBJ1-2; tentatively, D is TRBD1 (5 bases). The V end was cut by 0 bases, the J end by 5 bases, with 11 bases between. The length of the CDR3 is 14 residues. The germline gives CDR1 SGHKS, CDR2 YYEKEE (reference sequence). The CDR3 reads CASSLAVRVYGYTF. The CDR3 nucleotides read TGTGCCAGCAGCTTGGCGGTCAGGGTATATGGCTACACCTTC.

The V gene is TRBV2, the J gene TRBJ1-1; D remains unclear. CDR1 SNHLY and CDR2 FYNNEI come from the germline V gene. This CDR3 contains 15 residues. The ends were cut back, 3 bases at V and 7 bases at J, with 18 bases in the middle. The CDR3 sequence: CASSDIGRETDEAFF. The CDR3 nucleotides read TGTGCCAGCAGTGACATTGGCAGAGAAACTGATGAAGCTTTCTTT.

CDR3 coding DNA: TGTGCCAGCAGCTTAGCTGGCAGCAACACCGGGGAGCTGTTTTTT. Protein: CASSLAGSNTGELFF. J is TRBJ2-2 and V is TRBV11-3; D uncertain. V lost 1 base and J lost 2, with 8 bases in between. This CDR3 is 15 amino acids long. From germline, CDR1 is SGHNT and CDR2 YENEEA.

V usage is TRBV10-3 and J usage is TRBJ2-2, with TRBD2 matching over 11 bases. Germline V gives CDR1 ENHRY, CDR2 SYGVKD. The junction had 13 bases not matched to a gene; V was cut back by 10 bases and J by 6 bases. The CDR3 is made up of 16 amino acids. The CDR3 protein is CATRAITSGSAGELFF. The DNA of the CDR3 is TGTGCCACCCGAGCAATCACTAGCGGGAGCGCCGGGGAGCTGTTTTTT.

Only one count was recorded for this clone. The chain combines TRBV28 with TRBJ1-1; D is possibly TRBD1 (5 bases). CDR3 size: 13 residues. Germline V CDR1 and CDR2: MDHEN, SYDVKM. V lost 7 bases, J lost 6 bases, and 15 bases lay in between. In DNA form, the CDR3 reads TGTGCCAGCACCCCTCCCCAGGGATCTGAAGCTTTCTTT. It is translated as CASTPPQGSEAFF.

This clone was recorded once. The rearrangement uses TRBV7-3 and TRBJ2-3, with 10 positions matching TRBD1. Germline lookup yields CDR1 SGHTA and CDR2 FQGTGA. The CDR3 consists of 16 residues. Germline trimming cut 5 bases from V and 5 bases from J; bases unmatched to any gene: 10. CDR3 coding DNA: TGTGCCAGCAGCCAAGAGACAGGGGGCGGCGTAGATACGCAGTATTTT. Protein: CASSQETGGGVDTQYF.

The rearrangement joins TRBV7-6 to TRBJ1-1; the D gene is possibly TRBD1 (5 bases). CDR3 size: 13 residues. Per the germline V gene, CDR1 is SGHVS and CDR2 is FNYEAQ. Deletions cut 1 base from V and 11 bases from J, with 14 bases between. This CDR3 reads CASSLGGGAGAFF. CDR3 nucleotide sequence: TGTGCCAGCAGCTTAGGTGGGGGAGCGGGCGCTTTCTTT.

The V call is TRBV5-5, the J call TRBJ1-5; D remains unclear. The CDR3 totals 14 residues. Germline V gene data show CDR1 as SGHKS and CDR2 as YYEKEE (reference sequence). Trimming pared 1 base from V and 0 bases from J, leaving 5 bases between. The CDR3 region is CASSLKYSNQPQHF. DNA of the CDR3: TGTGCCAGCAGCTTGAAGTATAGCAATCAGCCCCAGCATTTT.

This clone came up once. The chain uses TRBV30 and TRBJ1-4; a weak D match, TRBD1 (5 bases). CDR1 and CDR2 (germline): GTSNPN, SVGIG (reference sequence). This CDR3 comprises 15 residues. V was cut by 5 bases and J by 7 bases, with 20 bases left in between. CDR3 in amino acids: CAWGALGKNLEKLFF. CDR3 sequence (DNA): TGTGCCTGGGGGGCCTTGGGGAAGAACCTTGAAAAACTGTTTTTT. The complete variable domain, with remaining parts taken from reference TRBV30 and TRBJ1-4, reads SQTIHQWPATLVQPVGSPLSLECTVEGTSNPNLYWYRQAAGRGLQLLFYSVGIGQISSEVPQNLSASRPQDRQFILSSKKLLLSDSGFYLCAWGALGKNLEKLFFGSGTQLSVL.

The genes are TRBV28 and TRBJ2-2; D is unclear. Germline CDR1 is MDHEN and CDR2 is SYDVKM. V lost 2 bases and J 7 bases, leaving 17 bases between the germline ends. The CDR3 is 16 residues long. The CDR3 is CASSLNRWGFGGELFF. The DNA for the CDR3 is TGTGCCAGCAGTTTAAACCGTTGGGGTTTTGGCGGGGAGCTGTTTTTT.

The V gene is TRBV4-1, the J gene TRBJ1-2; 9 bases map to TRBD1. This CDR3 comprises 14 residues. V gave up 5 bases and J gave up 5 bases; unmatched junction bases: 6. Germline V gene lookup returns CDR1 MGHRA and CDR2 YSYEKL. The CDR3 loop is CASSDRDRAYGYTF. CDR3 sequence (DNA): TGCGCCAGCAGCGACCGGGACAGGGCTTATGGCTACACCTTC.

This chain joins TRBV28 and TRBJ2-3; 11 positions match TRBD2. The trim removed 3 bases at V and 6 bases at J, leaving 8 bases unmatched. From germline, CDR1 is MDHEN and CDR2 SYDVKM. This CDR3 spans 16 amino acids. CDR3 region: CASSLGLAGGWDTQYF. In nucleotides, the CDR3 is TGTGCCAGCAGTTTGGGGCTAGCGGGGGGCTGGGATACGCAGTATTTT.

With regard to this clone: This CDR3 is also generated by other DNA sequences in the sample. The genes are TRBV11-3 and TRBJ2-2; 11 bases line up with TRBD1. J lost 6 bases, V lost 5 bases, and 5 bases had no gene match. Germline lookup yields CDR1 SGHNT and CDR2 YENEEA. CDR3 length equals 15 residues. The CDR3 bases are TGTGCCAGCAGCGCGGGACAGGGGGTGGCCGGGGAGCTGTTTTTT. It translates to CASSAGQGVAGELFF.

This chain links TRBV18 with TRBJ1-2; D gene ambiguous. Per germline, CDR1 KGHSH and CDR2 LQKENI. The CDR3 sequence is 13 residues long. V lost 3 bases and J lost 7, with 12 bases in between. The CDR3 is CASSPNGEIGYTF. The CDR3 DNA sequence: TGTGCCAGCTCACCTAACGGCGAAATTGGCTACACCTTC. Using reference TRBV18 and TRBJ1-2 for the parts outside the CDR3, the full variable domain is NAGVMQNPRHLVRRRGQEARLRCSPMKGHSHVYWYRQLPEEGLKFMVYLQKENIIDESGMPKERFSAEFPKEGPSILRIQQVVRGDSAAYFCASSPNGEIGYTFGSGTRLTVV.

The V and J genes are TRBV19 and TRBJ2-6; 10 nucleotides align to TRBD1. The CDR3 is made up of 18 amino acids. CDR1 is LNHDA, CDR2 SQIVND, per germline (reference sequence). V lost 5 bases to trimming and J lost 0 bases; unmatched junction nucleotides: 7. CDR3 nucleotides: TGTGCCAGTAGTGTGGGACAGGGGTTCGCCTCTGGGGCCAACGTCCTGACTTTC. This sequence encodes CASSVGQGFASGANVLTF.

The chain links TRBV13 to TRBJ2-2; a weak D match, TRBD1 (5 bases). Germline loops: CDR1 PRHDT, CDR2 FYEKMQ (reference sequence). Trimming shortened V by 6 bases and J by 3 bases, and 14 bases separated the two germline ends. This CDR3 region has 15 residues. The CDR3 DNA follows: TGTGCCAGCAGTCTAGGGGTCTTGGACACCGGGGAGCTGTTTTTT. Protein product: CASSLGVLDTGELFF.